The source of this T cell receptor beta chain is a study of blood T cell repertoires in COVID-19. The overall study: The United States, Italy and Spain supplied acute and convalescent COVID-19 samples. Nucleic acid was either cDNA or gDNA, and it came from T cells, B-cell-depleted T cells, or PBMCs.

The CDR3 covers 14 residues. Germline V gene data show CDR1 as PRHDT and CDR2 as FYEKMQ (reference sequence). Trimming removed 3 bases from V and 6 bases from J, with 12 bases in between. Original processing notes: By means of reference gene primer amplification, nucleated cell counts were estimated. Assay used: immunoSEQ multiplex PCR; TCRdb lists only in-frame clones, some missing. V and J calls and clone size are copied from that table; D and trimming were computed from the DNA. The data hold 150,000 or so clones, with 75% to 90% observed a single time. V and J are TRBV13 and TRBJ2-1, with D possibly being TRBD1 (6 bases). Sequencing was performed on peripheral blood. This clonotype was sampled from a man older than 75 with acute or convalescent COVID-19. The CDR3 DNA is TGTGCCAGCAGCTTCTTGGGGGCCCGCAATGAGCAGTTCTTC. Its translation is CASSFLGARNEQFF. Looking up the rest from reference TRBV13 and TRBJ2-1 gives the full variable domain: AAGVIQSPRHLIKEKRETATLKCYPIPRHDTVYWYQQGPGQDPQFLISFYEKMQSDKGSIPDRFSAQQFSDYHSELNMSSLELGDSALYFCASSFLGARNEQFFGPGTRLTVL.